This T cell receptor beta chain was captured in a study of technical replicates of blood from a handful of donors. Per the germline V gene, CDR1 is MNHEY and CDR2 is SMNVEV (reference sequence). The V and J ends lost 10 bases and 3 bases, in that order; junction bases with no gene match: 15. The CDR3 runs 16 residues. TCRdb's table, derived via immunoSEQ multiplex PCR, lists solely in-frame clones and lacks some. This table has 75,000 to 90,000 clones, roughly 93% appearing once. The chain is built from TRBV27 and TRBJ2-1; 7 bases are shared with TRBD1. The sequence came from a human donor in good health. Specimen: T cells isolated from PBMCs. CDR3 coding DNA: TGTGCCACTACTACCGGCCGGGACAGAGACTACAATGAGCAGTTCTTC. Translated: CATTTGRDRDYNEQFF.